The 24 T cell receptor beta chains below come from one sample, sequenced in a study of shared clonotypes between healthy human individuals. Sequencing used immunoSEQ multiplex PCR; TCRdb keeps in-frame clones, though not all of them. The sample lists some 650,000 clones; about 96% were seen once. Material: naive CD4+ T cells sorted from blood. As to subset: CD45RA+ positively selected. The receptors were sampled from a woman in her twenties or thirties in good health.

This rearrangement joins TRBV19 to TRBJ1-5, with D perhaps TRBD1 (5 bases). The CDR3 is 16 amino acids. V dropped 4 bases and J dropped 0 bases, with 13 bases sitting between them. Germline V CDR1 and CDR2: LNHDA, SQIVND (reference sequence). CDR3 DNA sequence: TGTGCCAGTAGTAAGTCCGGGGGGGTTAGCAATCAGCCCCAGCATTTT. This codes for CASSKSGGVSNQPQHF.

This chain links TRBV29-1 with TRBJ2-5, with D possibly being TRBD1 or TRBD2 (5 bases each). The last part of the DNA fits TRBJ2-7 better; the J call may be wrong. Germline CDR1 reads SQVTM; CDR2 reads ANQGSEA. CDR3 length equals 11 residues. The CDR3 loop is CSVDWGNEQYF. The CDR3 DNA reads TGCAGCGTTGATTGGGGGAACGAGCAGTACTTC.

The rearrangement uses TRBV25-1 and TRBJ1-5; a weak D match, TRBD1 (5 bases). Germline loops: CDR1 MGHDK, CDR2 SYGVNS. The CDR3 totals 14 residues. Trimming took 6 bases from V and 7 from J, leaving 16 bases between them. This CDR3 reads CASSPGGHGQPQHF. CDR3 DNA sequence: TGTGCCAGCAGCCCCGGCGGACACGGCCAGCCCCAGCATTTT.

Worth noting for this clone: At the DNA level, this CDR3 is encoded by other sequences in the same sample as well. CDR3 coding DNA: TGTGCCAGCAGCCGCGGGGAGACCCAGTACTTC. Its protein product is CASSRGETQYF. The V gene is TRBV7-9, the J gene TRBJ2-5, with a tentative D call TRBD2 (5 bases). Germline-derived CDR1 and CDR2 are SEHNR and FQNEAQ (reference sequence). Trimming shortened V by 5 bases and J by 5 bases, and 6 bases separated the two germline ends. This CDR3 has 11 amino acids.

This rearrangement joins TRBV28 to TRBJ2-7; tentatively, D is TRBD2 (5 bases). The V end was cut by 3 bases, the J end by 4 bases, with 13 bases between. Germline lookup yields CDR1 MDHEN and CDR2 SYDVKM. CDR3 length: 14 amino acids. The CDR3 nucleotides are TGTGCCAGCAGTTTCCCGTGGGAGCAGTACGAGCAGTACTTC. Its translation: CASSFPWEQYEQYF.

V gene TRBV6-6 combines with J gene TRBJ1-5; the D is unclear. CDR3 length equals 13 residues. V was trimmed by 2 bases and J by 1 base, leaving 3 bases between them. Germline V gene data show CDR1 as MNHNY and CDR2 as SVGAGI (reference sequence). This CDR3 is CASSYTSNQPQHF. In DNA, the CDR3 is TGTGCCAGCAGTTACACGAGCAATCAGCCCCAGCATTTT.

This clone was seen only once. The V call is TRBV2, the J call TRBJ1-1, with TRBD1 as a possible D gene (5 bases). The CDR3 sequence is 14 residues long. V was trimmed by 7 bases and J by 0 bases, leaving 12 bases between them. The germline gives CDR1 SNHLY, CDR2 FYNNEI. The CDR3 reads CASKATEVNTEAFF. For the CDR3, the DNA is TGTGCCAGCAAAGCGACAGAGGTGAACACTGAAGCTTTCTTT. Variable domain in full (rest from reference TRBV2 and TRBJ1-1): EPEVTQTPSHQVTQMGQEVILRCVPISNHLYFYWYRQILGQKVEFLVSFYNNEISEKSEIFDDQFSVERPDGSNFTLKIRSTKLEDSAMYFCASKATEVNTEAFFGQGTRLTVV.

The chain links TRBV10-3 to TRBJ1-2, with TRBD1 matching over 7 bases. The trim removed 3 bases at V and 9 bases at J, leaving 13 bases unmatched. The CDR3 is 15 residues long. From germline, CDR1 is ENHRY and CDR2 SYGVKD. In DNA form, the CDR3 reads TGTGCCATCAGTGATCCCAGGGGGAGTTTGGGAAGCTACACCTTC. Its protein product is CAISDPRGSLGSYTF.

The rearrangement links TRBV6-5 to TRBJ1-2, with D tentatively TRBD1 (5 bases). The CDR3 is 16 residues long. Germline V lookup: CDR1 MNHEY, CDR2 SVGAGI. Trimming shortened V by 4 bases and J by 0 bases, and 15 bases separated the two germline ends. The CDR3 nucleotides are TGTGCCAGCAGTTCCATCTACGGGGGTGCTAACTATGGCTACACCTTC. Translated, it gives CASSSIYGGANYGYTF.

J is TRBJ1-5 and V is TRBV25-1, with D unclear. Trimming shortened V by 5 bases and J by 3 bases, and 14 bases separated the two germline ends. There are 15 residues in the CDR3. CDR1 and CDR2 (germline): MGHDK, SYGVNS. The CDR3 sequence: CASSKMDGPNQPQHF. The CDR3 coding sequence is TGTGCCAGCAGTAAGATGGACGGACCCAATCAGCCCCAGCATTTT.

The chain links TRBV7-9 to TRBJ1-5, with D unclear. This CDR3 comprises 12 residues. Germline V gene lookup returns CDR1 SEHNR and CDR2 FQNEAQ (reference sequence). V lost 5 bases and J lost 10, with 12 bases in between. The CDR3 reads CASSLTGSPQHF. The CDR3 coding sequence is TGTGCCAGCAGCCTCACTGGGTCCCCCCAGCATTTT.

V is TRBV25-1 and J is TRBJ1-3; D is ambiguous. Trimming cost V 7 bases and J 0 bases, with 7 bases left between them. The CDR3 is 13 residues long. CDR1 MGHDK and CDR2 SYGVNS come from the germline V gene. For the CDR3, the DNA is TGTGCCAGCACCTCCAGCTCTGGAAACACCATATATTTT. Protein: CASTSSSGNTIYF.

The rearrangement joins TRBV5-1 to TRBJ2-7; 10 bases fit TRBD2. The CDR3 runs 19 residues. The germline CDR1 and CDR2 sequences are SGHRS and YFSETQ. The junction had 14 bases not matched to a gene; V was cut back by 0 bases and J by 2 bases. The CDR3 DNA reads TGCGCCAGCAGCTTGGCCTTGGCTAGCGGGAGTTATGGGCCCTACGAGCAGTACTTC. Translating gives CASSLALASGSYGPYEQYF. The whole variable domain, remainder taken from reference TRBV5-1 and TRBJ2-7, is KAGVTQTPRYLIKTRGQQVTLSCSPISGHRSVSWYQQTPGQGLQFLFEYFSETQRNKGNFPGRFSGRQFSNSRSEMNVSTLELGDSALYLCASSLALASGSYGPYEQYFGPGTRLTVT.

The rearrangement links TRBV28 to TRBJ2-7; TRBD1 is a possible D gene (5 bases). CDR3 length: 13 amino acids. Trimming shortened V by 5 bases and J by 10 bases, and 18 bases separated the two germline ends. Germline CDR1 MDHEN, CDR2 SYDVKM. The CDR3 sequence: CASSDSTSLEQYF. Written as DNA, the CDR3 is TGTGCCAGCAGTGACAGCACTTCTCTTGAACAGTACTTC.

The chain links TRBV18 to TRBJ2-7; TRBD2 matches at 7 bases. Germline CDR1 reads KGHSH; CDR2 reads LQKENI. This CDR3 has 14 residues. V gave up 3 bases and J gave up 5 bases; unmatched junction bases: 7. The CDR3 sequence: CASSPGAGTNEQYF. CDR3 sequence (DNA): TGTGCCAGCTCACCGGGCGCCGGGACTAACGAGCAGTACTTC.

The V and J genes are TRBV11-3 and TRBJ1-2, with 10 positions matching TRBD1. Germline loops: CDR1 SGHNT, CDR2 YENEEA. The V and J ends lost 5 bases and 3 bases, in that order; junction bases with no gene match: 6. The CDR3 extends over 15 amino acids. CDR3 protein: CASSDRGLIDYGYTF. The DNA for the CDR3 is TGTGCCAGCAGCGACAGGGGGCTCATAGACTATGGCTACACCTTC.

The chain links TRBV7-2 to TRBJ2-1; weak D call: TRBD2 (5 bases). CDR1 is SGHTA, CDR2 FQGNSA, per germline. Trimming stripped 4 bases from V and 1 base from J, with 8 bases between. The CDR3 length is 14 residues. This CDR3 is CASSWLASYNEQFF. The CDR3 DNA is TGTGCCAGCAGCTGGCTAGCTTCCTACAATGAGCAGTTCTTC.

This clone was recorded only once. V usage is TRBV7-3 and J usage is TRBJ2-6; 7 bases map to TRBD1. Germline values: CDR1 SGHTA, CDR2 FQGTGA. V lost 0 bases to trimming and J lost 1 base; unmatched junction nucleotides: 0. This CDR3 has 16 residues. In nucleotides, the CDR3 is TGTGCCAGCAGCTTAACGACAGGGTCTGGGGCCAACGTCCTGACTTTC. This gives the protein CASSLTTGSGANVLTF.

CDR3 nucleotide sequence: TGTGCCAGCAGTTTATCCAGCGGGAGGGGCACCGGGGAGCTGTTTTTT. It codes for CASSLSSGRGTGELFF. The gene calls are TRBV28 and TRBJ2-2; TRBD2 aligns across 10 bases. Germline assignment: CDR1 MDHEN and CDR2 SYDVKM. The CDR3 totals 16 residues. Germline trimming cut 1 base from V and 4 bases from J; bases unmatched to any gene: 3. The full variable domain, completed using reference TRBV28 and TRBJ2-2, is DVKVTQSSRYLVKRTGEKVFLECVQDMDHENMFWYRQDPGLGLRLIYFSYDVKMKEKGDIPEGYSVSREKKERFSLILESASTNQTSMYLCASSLSSGRGTGELFFGEGSRLTVL.

The chain joins TRBV2 to TRBJ1-5; TRBD1 aligns across 7 bases. Germline CDR1 is SNHLY and CDR2 is FYNNEI. The CDR3 has 13 residues. The trim removed 5 bases at V and 7 bases at J, leaving 5 bases unmatched. CDR3 region: CASSQQGRQPQHF. For the CDR3, the DNA is TGTGCCAGCAGTCAACAGGGGCGACAGCCCCAGCATTTT.

The chain links TRBV5-1 to TRBJ2-3, with TRBD2 identical over 11 bases. The CDR3 extends over 16 amino acids. CDR1 is SGHRS and CDR2 is YFSETQ in the germline V gene. Trimming removed 3 bases from V and 2 bases from J; junction bases left unmatched: 5. The CDR3 here is CASSSLLAGATDTQYF. The CDR3 DNA sequence: TGCGCCAGCAGCTCCTTACTAGCGGGAGCCACAGATACGCAGTATTTT.

In nucleotides, the CDR3 is TGTGCCAGCAGTCCCGGGACTAGCGGTTATGAGCAGTTCTTC. Residues: CASSPGTSGYEQFF. This sequence joins TRBV7-3 and TRBJ2-1; 11 bases agree with TRBD2. Per germline, CDR1 SGHTA and CDR2 FQGTGA. The CDR3 totals 14 residues. V lost 6 bases and J lost 8; bases outside the gene matches: 6.

The rearrangement links TRBV4-2 to TRBJ2-1; 8 nucleotides agree with TRBD2. CDR1 and CDR2 (germline): LGHNA, YNFKEQ. The CDR3 is 19 amino acids. The V gene end was trimmed by 0 bases and the J gene end by 7 bases; junction bases not matched to a gene: 17. The CDR3 here is CASSQDRQSGRGSQNEQFF. The DNA for the CDR3 is TGTGCCAGCAGCCAAGACCGACAGAGCGGGAGAGGTTCTCAAAATGAGCAGTTCTTC.

The rearrangement uses TRBV27 and TRBJ1-5; possible D gene TRBD1, 6 bases. The ends were cut back, 5 bases at V and 6 bases at J, with 14 bases in the middle. Per germline, CDR1 MNHEY and CDR2 SMNVEV (reference sequence). CDR3 length: 14 residues. The CDR3 DNA follows: TGTGCCAGCAGTCCCACAGGGCGGCGTCAGCCCCAGCATTTT. Amino acids: CASSPTGRRQPQHF.